This T cell receptor (beta chain) was documented in a study of patients and donors after allogeneic stem cell transplantation. From the RT-PCR reads, TCRdb called clonotypes with MiXCR, one entry per CDR3 protein. The repertoire holds 9,500 to 15,000 distinct CDR3 sequences, with approximately 25% as singletons. This clonotype was seen repeatedly, ten times or more. CDR3 length: 15 residues. J lost 7 bases, V lost 2 bases, and 4 bases had no gene match. Germline V gene sequence: CDR1 LNHNV, CDR2 YYDKDF (reference sequence). This chain connects TRBV15 to TRBJ1-5, with 11 bases identical to TRBD1. The TCR was taken from a human donor who was either an allogeneic HSCT recipient or a stem cell or donor lymphocyte infusion donor (not recorded which). It is not recorded whose cells these are; they may come from a transplant donor. The material sequenced was blood, either unsorted or a sorted T cell fraction (not recorded which). CDR3 DNA: TGTGCCACCAGCAGACGGACAGGGGGCGGACAGCCCCAGCATTTT. This sequence encodes CATSRRTGGGQPQHF.